This is a list of T cell receptor beta chains from one sample in a study of CD8 T cells in ankylosing spondylitis. TCRdb re-derived calls from the 5' RACE reads in MiXCR, one entry per CDR3 protein. The repertoire holds some 840,000 distinct CDR3 sequences, about 12% seen once, with 0.51% in the top ten. Sequencing input: blood, either unsorted or a sorted T cell fraction (not recorded which). These receptors originate from a male donor with ankylosing spondylitis. The CDR3 runs from the conserved cysteine through the conserved F or W. The D gene is left open where the match is weak. Rows give clone size only sometimes, using once, few, many, or a class for an expanded clone.

TRBV12-3/TRBV12-4,many,TRBJ1-5,NA,CASTTPGQPQHF,TGTGCCAGCACCACCCCCGGTCAGCCCCAGCATTTT
TRBV11-1,few,TRBJ2-3,TRBD2,CASSLFLAGSTDTQYF,TGTGCCAGCAGCTTATTTCTAGCGGGGAGCACAGATACGCAGTATTTT
TRBV6-1,few,TRBJ2-7,NA,CASSVAPRYEQYF,TGTGCCAGCAGTGTAGCTCCCAGATACGAGCAGTACTTC
TRBV5-1,many,TRBJ1-2,NA,CASSLTRGPAGYGYTF,TGCGCCAGCAGCTTGACACGGGGCCCGGCCGGCTATGGCTACACCTTC
TRBV28,few,TRBJ2-1,NA,CASSPPGHSMAF,TGTGCCAGCAGTCCCCCGGGGCACAGTATGGCCTTC
TRBV13,many,TRBJ2-7,NA,CASSLGVADSYEQYF,TGTGCCAGCAGCTTAGGGGTAGCGGACTCCTACGAGCAGTACTTC
TRBV20-1,NA,TRBJ2-1,NA,CSARRSRGFSYNEQFF,TGCAGTGCTAGACGGTCTCGGGGGTTCTCCTACAATGAGCAGTTCTTC
TRBV5-1,few,TRBJ2-3,NA,CASTSGGGLRTDTQYF,TGCGCCAGCACCTCCGGAGGGGGTTTACGCACAGATACGCAGTATTTT
TRBV5-1,NA,TRBJ2-5,TRBD2,CASSFPNSGNGETQYF,TGCGCCAGCAGCTTCCCTAACAGCGGGAACGGGGAGACCCAGTACTTC
TRBV19,many,TRBJ2-7,NA,CASSYSTSYEQYF,TGTGCCAGTAGTTACTCCACCTCCTACGAGCAGTACTTC
TRBV5-1,NA,TRBJ2-7,NA,CASSEPGINEQYF,TGCGCCAGCAGTGAGCCAGGTATCAACGAGCAGTACTTC
TRBV12-3/TRBV12-4,few,TRBJ1-2,NA,CASVPVGSFNYGYTF,TGTGCCAGCGTCCCCGTGGGTTCCTTTAACTATGGCTACACCTTC
TRBV30,few,TRBJ1-3,NA,CAWSVGVFSGGNTIYF,TGTGCCTGGAGTGTAGGAGTGTTTTCGGGGGGAAACACCATATATTTT
TRBV9,NA,TRBJ2-5,TRBD1,CASSEGQGRSYQETQYF,TGTGCCAGCAGCGAGGGACAGGGACGTTCGTACCAAGAGACCCAGTACTTC
TRBV3-1,few,TRBJ2-7,NA,CASSQFLGAPSYEQYF,TGTGCCAGCAGCCAATTCTTAGGAGCTCCCTCCTACGAGCAGTACTTC
TRBV5-1,NA,TRBJ2-5,NA,CASSLGGPRQETQYF,TGCGCCAGCAGCTTGGGAGGACCTCGCCAAGAGACCCAGTACTTC
TRBV7-2,NA,TRBJ1-3,NA,CASSLRTLNTIYF,TGTGCCAGCAGCTTAAGGACATTAAACACCATATATTTT
TRBV24-1,many,TRBJ2-1,NA,CATSGAKGERYNEQFF,TGTGCCACCAGTGGCGCTAAGGGGGAGAGATACAATGAGCAGTTCTTC
TRBV5-1,NA,TRBJ2-7,TRBD1,CASSEPGGLYEQYF,TGCGCCAGCAGCGAGCCAGGGGGTCTTTACGAGCAGTACTTC
TRBV2,NA,TRBJ2-3,NA,CASSEQGRDTQYF,TGTGCCAGCAGTGAGCAGGGCAGGGATACGCAGTATTTT
TRBV4-3,many,TRBJ2-3,NA,CASSPGANWEDTQYF,TGCGCCAGCAGCCCTGGTGCCAACTGGGAAGATACGCAGTATTTT
TRBV4-3,few,TRBJ1-2,TRBD1,CASSRDRGRVYGYTF,TGCGCCAGCAGCCGAGACAGGGGGCGGGTCTATGGCTACACCTTC
TRBV20-1,many,TRBJ2-2,NA,CSARRGGGPGELFF,TGCAGTGCTCGCCGGGGAGGGGGGCCCGGGGAGCTGTTTTTT